The clone carrying this T cell receptor (beta chain) was counted a few times. No antigen is known for it. The sample is drawn from a study of cytomegalovirus exposure and HLA in healthy donors. General study results and limits: Being productive about 90% or about 30% of the time was typical of most TCR beta V segments in an earlier analysis. A later analysis reportedly found that, within productive TCRs, an Asian-associated ancestry cluster had fewer N-insertions than the mean observed across the approximately 700 donors. Presence/absence analysis assumed near-uniform sequencing depth across donors. In the analysis, some V segments, TRBV6-2 and TRBV6-3 included, were excluded as indistinguishable.

The CDR3 spans 16 residues. CDR1 is SGHRS and CDR2 is YFSETQ in the germline V gene. V gave up 0 bases and J gave up 8 bases; unmatched junction bases: 9. The PCR had 60 Vbeta and 13 Jbeta primers. TCRdb's copy holds only in-frame clones and misses some; the assay was immunoSEQ multiplex PCR. The profile shows about 130,000 clones, about a sixth of them singletons. Material: PBMCs. The chain carries TRBV5-1 and TRBJ2-1; TRBD2 matches 9 bases. The origin of this receptor is a female donor in good health and CMV-seropositive. The CDR3 region is CASSLAVSGGTYEQFF. The CDR3 nucleotides read TGCGCCAGCAGCTTGGCTGTTAGCGGGGGTACGTATGAGCAGTTCTTC.